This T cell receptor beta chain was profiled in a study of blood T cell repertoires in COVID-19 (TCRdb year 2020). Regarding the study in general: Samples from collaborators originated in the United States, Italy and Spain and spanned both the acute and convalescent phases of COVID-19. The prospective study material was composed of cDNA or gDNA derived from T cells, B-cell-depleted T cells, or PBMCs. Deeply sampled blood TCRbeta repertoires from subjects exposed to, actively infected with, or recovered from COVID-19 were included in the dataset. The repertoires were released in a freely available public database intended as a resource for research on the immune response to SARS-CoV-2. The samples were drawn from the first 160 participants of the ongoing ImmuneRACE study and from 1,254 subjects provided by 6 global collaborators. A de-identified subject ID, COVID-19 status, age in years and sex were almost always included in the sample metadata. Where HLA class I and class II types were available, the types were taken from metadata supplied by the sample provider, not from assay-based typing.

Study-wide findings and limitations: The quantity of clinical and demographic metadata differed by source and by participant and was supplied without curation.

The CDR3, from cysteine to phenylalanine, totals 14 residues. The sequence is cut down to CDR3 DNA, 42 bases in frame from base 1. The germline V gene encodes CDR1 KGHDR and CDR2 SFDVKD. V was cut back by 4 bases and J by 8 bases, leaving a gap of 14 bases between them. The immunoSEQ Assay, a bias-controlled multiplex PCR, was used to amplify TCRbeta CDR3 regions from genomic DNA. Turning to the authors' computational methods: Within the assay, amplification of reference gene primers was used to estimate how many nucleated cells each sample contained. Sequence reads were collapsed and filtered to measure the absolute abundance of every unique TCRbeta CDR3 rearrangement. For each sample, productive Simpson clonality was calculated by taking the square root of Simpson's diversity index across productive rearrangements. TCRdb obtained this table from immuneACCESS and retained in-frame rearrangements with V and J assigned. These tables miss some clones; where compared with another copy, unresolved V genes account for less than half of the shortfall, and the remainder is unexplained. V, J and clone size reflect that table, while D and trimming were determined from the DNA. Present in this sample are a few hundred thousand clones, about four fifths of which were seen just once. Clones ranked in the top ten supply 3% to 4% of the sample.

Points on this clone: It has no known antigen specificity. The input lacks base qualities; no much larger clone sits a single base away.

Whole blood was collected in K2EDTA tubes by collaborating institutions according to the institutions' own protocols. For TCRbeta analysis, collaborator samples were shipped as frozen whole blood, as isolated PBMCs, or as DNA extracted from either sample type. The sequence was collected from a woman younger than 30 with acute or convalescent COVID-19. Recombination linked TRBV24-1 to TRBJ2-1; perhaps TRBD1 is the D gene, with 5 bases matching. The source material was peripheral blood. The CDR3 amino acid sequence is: CATSDNRGPHEQFF. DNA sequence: TGTGCCACCAGTGACAATAGGGGTCCCCATGAGCAGTTCTTC.